The 19 T cell receptor beta chains given below trace back to one sample, sequenced in a study of blood T cells in healthy people across ages. Together with a sample-barcoded 5' primer, a J-beta primer mix was included in a second PCR lasting roughly 6 to 12 cycles. MiXCR, run by TCRdb on the 5' RACE reads, gives a single entry per CDR3 protein. This table has about 1.1 million distinct CDR3 sequences, about two fifths appearing once. Sequences were obtained from blood. The receptor set was obtained from a young man in good health.

The J gene is TRBJ2-3, the V gene TRBV6-6; the D is unclear. The germline V gene has CDR1 MNHNY and CDR2 SVGAGI (reference sequence). There are 17 residues in the CDR3. Trimming cost V 0 bases and J 2 bases, with 15 bases left between them. This CDR3 is CASSYSSRRSHTDTQYF. CDR3 coding DNA: TGTGCCAGCAGTTACTCGAGTCGGAGAAGCCACACAGATACGCAGTATTTT.

The chain recombines TRBV28 with TRBJ1-2; possibly TRBD1 for D (6 bases). The CDR3 loop spans 13 amino acids. Looked up from germline, CDR1 is MDHEN and CDR2 is SYDVKM. V was trimmed by 6 bases and J by 6 bases, leaving 14 bases between them. DNA of the CDR3: TGTGCCAGCAGACGGGGGCAGGAACATGGCTACACCTTC. The encoded protein is CASRRGQEHGYTF.

In regard to this clonotype: Germline and junction disagree at one end, which may indicate a read error. The chain uses TRBV20-1 and TRBJ1-2; D is undetermined. The CDR3 is made up of 13 amino acids. Germline V lookup: CDR1 DFQATT, CDR2 SNEGSKA (reference sequence). The CDR3 loop reads CSARRPATYGFTF. The CDR3 DNA follows: TGCAGTGCTAGGAGGCCAGCAACCTATGGCTTCACCTTC.

The rearrangement uses TRBV12-3 or TRBV12-4 and TRBJ1-5, with D hard to call. V lost 1 base to trimming and J lost 1 base, with 8 bases between them. The CDR3 consists of 15 residues. The CDR3 DNA follows: TGTGCCAGCAGTTTAGGGACGCCAAGCAATCAGCCCCAGCATTTT. Protein sequence: CASSLGTPSNQPQHF.

J is TRBJ2-5 and V is TRBV6-2 or TRBV6-3, with a tentative D call TRBD1 (5 bases). This CDR3 has 13 residues. Germline CDR1 is MNHEY and CDR2 is SVGEGT. Deletions cut 6 bases from V and 5 bases from J, with 13 bases between. This chain's CDR3 is CASRTTVGETQYF. The CDR3 DNA reads as TGTGCCAGCAGAACGACAGTCGGGGAGACCCAGTACTTC.

About this clonotype: The germline gene is not matched at one end of the junction; a read error may be the cause. The J gene is TRBJ2-1, the V gene TRBV11-2; D is undetermined. This CDR3 has 12 residues. CDR1 and CDR2 from the germline V gene are SGHAT and FQNNGV. CDR3 loop: CVSSLVGNEQFF. The CDR3 nucleotides read TGTGTCAGCAGCTTAGTTGGCAATGAGCAGTTCTTC.

The V gene is TRBV2, the J gene TRBJ2-1; the D call may be TRBD1 or TRBD2 (5 bases each). The CDR3 totals 14 residues. Germline CDR1 SNHLY, CDR2 FYNNEI. V gave up 3 bases and J gave up 2 bases, with 8 bases separating them. The CDR3 DNA is TGTGCCAGCAGTGATCGGGGCCCCTACAATGAGCAGTTCTTC. Encoded protein: CASSDRGPYNEQFF.

Details on this clonotype: Germline and junction disagree at one end, which may indicate a read error. The gene calls are TRBV3-1 and TRBJ2-1, with 10 bases matching TRBD2. Germline V gene data show CDR1 as LGHDT and CDR2 as YNNKEL (reference sequence). There are 14 residues in the CDR3. The CDR3 region is CVSRPGLAYNEQFF. The CDR3, as DNA: TGTGTCAGCAGACCGGGACTAGCGTACAATGAGCAGTTCTTC.

This clonotype was picked up a small number of times. The chain has TRBV4-1 and TRBJ2-1, with 10 bases fitting TRBD1. V shed 2 bases and J 7 bases; nucleotides not matched to a gene: 14. Germline CDR1 is MGHRA and CDR2 is YSYEKL. The CDR3 sequence is 18 residues long. The CDR3 reads CASSQPKDRDRGSNEQFF. The DNA for the CDR3 is TGCGCCAGCAGCCAACCCAAAGACCGGGACAGGGGATCGAATGAGCAGTTCTTC.

This clonotype has more than one count but fewer than ten. CDR3 in amino acids: CASSVVSLSYNEQFF. The CDR3 DNA sequence: TGTGCCAGCAGCGTAGTGAGTCTCTCCTACAATGAGCAGTTCTTC. This chain connects TRBV9 to TRBJ2-1; unclear D gene. CDR1 is SGDLS, CDR2 YYNGEE, per germline. The CDR3 has 15 residues. V was shortened by 0 bases and J by 0 bases, with 7 bases between the two germline ends.

The J gene is TRBJ1-1, the V gene TRBV27, with 7 positions matching TRBD1. Losses at the gene ends were 8 bases for V and 0 bases for J; bases not matched to a gene: 6. The V gene's germline CDR1 is MNHEY and CDR2 SMNVEV (reference sequence). CDR3 size: 14 residues. The CDR3 loop is CASGNRGVNTEAFF. The DNA for the CDR3 is TGTGCCAGCGGAAACAGGGGAGTGAACACTGAAGCTTTCTTT.

This chain joins TRBV7-9 and TRBJ1-1; 9 bases match TRBD1. V trimming: 5 bases; J trimming: 6 bases; junction bases outside the gene matches: 7. Looked up from germline, CDR1 is SEHNR and CDR2 is FQNEAQ (reference sequence). CDR3 length: 14 amino acids. In DNA form, the CDR3 reads TGTGCCAGCAGCGCCGGGACAGGGTTCCCTGAAGCTTTCTTT. Its protein is CASSAGTGFPEAFF.

The rearrangement uses TRBV11-2 and TRBJ2-7; 12 nucleotides match TRBD2. Unmatched junction bases numbered 4, after V lost 8 bases and J lost 2 bases. Germline V lookup: CDR1 SGHAT, CDR2 FQNNGV. This CDR3 is 14 amino acids long. The CDR3 DNA reads TGTGCCAGCGGCCCTAGCGGGGGGGCCTACGAGCAGTACTTC. Protein product: CASGPSGGAYEQYF.

This clonotype was recorded a few times. The chain uses TRBV6-6 and TRBJ2-1, with TRBD2 as a possible D gene (6 bases). The germline V and J ends were trimmed by 5 bases and 7 bases, with 18 bases remaining between them. Per the germline V gene, CDR1 is MNHNY and CDR2 is SVGAGI (reference sequence). The CDR3 runs 15 residues. The CDR3 is CASSTGTAPGNEQFF. The DNA of the CDR3 is TGTGCCAGCAGTACCGGGACTGCCCCTGGGAATGAGCAGTTCTTC.

This clonotype has a single count. The rearrangement joins TRBV15 to TRBJ1-1; no firm D call. The CDR3 is 13 residues long. The V gene lost 0 bases and the J gene lost 11 bases, with 13 bases spanning the gap. The germline V gene has CDR1 LNHNV and CDR2 YYDKDF (reference sequence). The CDR3: CATSRDGYSLAFF. The CDR3 nucleotides read TGTGCCACCAGCAGAGATGGCTATTCTTTGGCTTTCTTT.

CDR3 loop: CSASGTGRTEAFF. The CDR3 bases are TGCAGTGCTAGTGGGACAGGTCGGACTGAAGCTTTCTTT. J is TRBJ1-1 and V is TRBV20-1; 8 bases match TRBD1. The germline CDR1 and CDR2 sequences are DFQATT and SNEGSKA (reference sequence). This CDR3 spans 13 amino acids. V trimming: 3 bases; J trimming: 5 bases; junction bases outside the gene matches: 5.

This clonotype showed up many times. V usage is TRBV2 and J usage is TRBJ2-3; the match to TRBD1 covers 9 bases. CDR3 length equals 15 residues. Germline assignment: CDR1 SNHLY and CDR2 FYNNEI. J gave up 3 bases and V 5 bases, and 6 bases lay outside the gene matches. The CDR3 sequence: CASSMGTGRTDTQYF. CDR3 DNA sequence: TGTGCCAGCAGTATGGGGACAGGGAGGACAGATACGCAGTATTTT. Drawing the rest from reference TRBV2 and TRBJ2-3, the complete variable domain is EPEVTQTPSHQVTQMGQEVILRCVPISNHLYFYWYRQILGQKVEFLVSFYNNEISEKSEIFDDQFSVERPDGSNFTLKIRSTKLEDSAMYFCASSMGTGRTDTQYFGPGTRLTVL.

The chain is built from TRBV4-1 and TRBJ1-1, with TRBD1 as a possible D gene (5 bases). The CDR3 sequence is 17 residues long. Germline V gene data show CDR1 as MGHRA and CDR2 as YSYEKL. V lost 3 bases, J lost 1 base, and 18 bases lay in between. The CDR3 DNA follows: TGCGCCAGCAGCCATACAACTAGGGACGACAAGAACACTGAAGCTTTCTTT. Protein: CASSHTTRDDKNTEAFF.

The J gene is TRBJ1-6, the V gene TRBV6-6; unclear D gene. Germline-derived CDR1 and CDR2 are MNHNY and SVGAGI (reference sequence). The germline V and J ends were trimmed by 5 bases and 7 bases, with 12 bases remaining between them. The length of the CDR3 is 14 residues. The DNA of the CDR3 is TGTGCCAGCAGTCCCCGGGGAGGGAATTCACCCCTCCACTTT. Translating gives CASSPRGGNSPLHF.